This TCR beta chain comes out of a study of early T cells in non-severe SARS-CoV-2 infection. Study-level background: Unpaired chains resulted from sequencing bulk RNA of unsorted whole blood.

This clonotype was observed many times. The germline V gene has CDR1 SGHRS and CDR2 YFSETQ. Trimming removed 4 bases at V and 8 bases at J, with 18 bases between. The CDR3 consists of 14 residues. Tagging with unique molecular identifiers was applied to individual cDNA molecules. TCRdb recomputed calls from the 5' RACE reads with MiXCR, one row per CDR3 protein. The profile shows under 85,000 distinct CDR3 sequences, roughly 8.7% of them singletons. This TCR was sampled from an adult who was a healthcare worker with PCR-confirmed SARS-CoV-2 infection or an uninfected control (not recorded which). The sequenced sample consisted of whole blood. The chain joins TRBV5-1 to TRBJ1-1; tentative D call: TRBD1 (6 bases). The CDR3 DNA follows: TGCGCCAGCAGCCCCTTTGGGGGGGGCATGGAAGCTTTCTTT. Residues: CASSPFGGGMEAFF.